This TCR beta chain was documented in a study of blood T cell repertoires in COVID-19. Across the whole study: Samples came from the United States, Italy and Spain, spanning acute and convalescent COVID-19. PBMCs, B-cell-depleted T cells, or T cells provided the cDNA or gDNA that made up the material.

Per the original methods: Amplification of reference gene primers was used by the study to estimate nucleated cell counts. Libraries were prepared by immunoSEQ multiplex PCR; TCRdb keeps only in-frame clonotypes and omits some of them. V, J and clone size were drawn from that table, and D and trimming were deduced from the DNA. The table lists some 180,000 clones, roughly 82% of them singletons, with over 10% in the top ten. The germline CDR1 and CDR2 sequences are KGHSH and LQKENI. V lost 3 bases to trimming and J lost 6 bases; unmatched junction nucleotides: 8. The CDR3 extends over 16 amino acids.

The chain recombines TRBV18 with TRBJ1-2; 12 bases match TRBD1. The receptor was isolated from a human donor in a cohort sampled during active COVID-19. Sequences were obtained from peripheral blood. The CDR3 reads CASSPPGGQGANGYTF. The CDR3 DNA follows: TGTGCCAGCTCACCTCCAGGGGGACAGGGGGCGAATGGCTACACCTTC.